These 12 T cell receptor beta chains were sequenced from one sample in a study of blood T cells in healthy people across ages. A second PCR, run for roughly 7 to 11 cycles, used a sample-barcoded 5' primer plus a J-beta primer mix. TCRdb passed the 5' RACE reads through MiXCR, listing each CDR3 protein once. Seen here are approximately 1,700,000 distinct CDR3 sequences, 35% to 50% observed once, and the top ten hold approximately 22%. Material for sequencing was blood. These receptors all stem from a human donor in good health.

V and J are TRBV6-2 or TRBV6-3 and TRBJ2-7; D call uncertain. This CDR3 comprises 13 residues. V dropped 6 bases and J dropped 2 bases, with 11 bases sitting between them. Germline CDR1 is MNHEY and CDR2 is SVGEGT. CDR3: CASRAPFAYEQYF. The DNA for the CDR3 is TGTGCCAGCAGGGCACCCTTCGCCTACGAGCAGTACTTC.

This clonotype was counted at least ten times. The V call is TRBV12-5, the J call TRBJ1-5; TRBD1 matches 9 bases. The CDR3 is 15 amino acids. The J segment lost 3 bases and the V segment lost 3 bases, leaving 3 bases of the junction unmatched. Looked up from germline, CDR1 is LGHNT and CDR2 is FRNRAP. The CDR3 protein is CASGFGQGSNQPQHF. In DNA form, the CDR3 reads TGTGCTAGTGGTTTCGGACAGGGGTCCAATCAGCCCCAGCATTTT. Full variable domain (remainder filled in from reference TRBV12-5 and TRBJ1-5): DARVTQTPRHKVTEMGQEVTMRCQPILGHNTVFWYRQTMMQGLELLAYFRNRAPLDDSGMPKDRFSAEMPDATLATLKIQPSEPRDSAVYFCASGFGQGSNQPQHFGDGTRLSIL.

This clonotype has just a few counts. V and J are TRBV29-1 and TRBJ1-1, with D perhaps TRBD1 (6 bases). Trimming took off 6 bases at V and 2 bases at J, with 7 bases between the two ends. CDR3 length: 11 residues. The germline V gene has CDR1 SQVTM and CDR2 ANQGSEA. For the CDR3, the DNA is TGCAGCGTGGGACATAACACTGAAGCTTTCTTT. Translation: CSVGHNTEAFF.

This clonotype was seen more than once but under ten times. The chain employs TRBV29-1 and TRBJ2-3; D call uncertain. The CDR3 has 13 amino acids. Germline V gene lookup returns CDR1 SQVTM and CDR2 ANQGSEA. Trimming left V 6 bases short and J 2 bases short, with 12 bases between. The CDR3 sequence: CSVKQRFTDTQYF. The CDR3 nucleotides read TGCAGCGTAAAACAGCGTTTCACAGATACGCAGTATTTT.

This clonotype is a singleton in its sample. The genes are TRBV6-6 and TRBJ2-3, with a tentative D call TRBD2 (6 bases). The CDR3 totals 15 residues. Germline loops: CDR1 MNHNY, CDR2 SVGAGI (reference sequence). The V end lost 5 bases, the J end lost 4 bases, and 16 bases lay between the germline ends. The CDR3 region has the DNA TGTGCCAGCAGTCACGGGACTTCCTCCCCAGATACGCAGTATTTT. Its translation is CASSHGTSSPDTQYF.

This chain connects TRBV29-1 to TRBJ1-1, with D unresolved. V was trimmed by 4 bases and J by 0 bases, leaving 15 bases between them. The CDR3 consists of 15 residues. Looked up from germline, CDR1 is SQVTM and CDR2 is ANQGSEA. This CDR3 reads CSVGNPGRVNTEAFF. Written as DNA, the CDR3 is TGCAGCGTTGGGAATCCGGGGAGGGTGAACACTGAAGCTTTCTTT.

This clonotype was counted a few times. This chain links TRBV20-1 with TRBJ2-5, with D maybe TRBD2 (7 bases). CDR1 and CDR2 from the germline V gene are DFQATT and SNEGSKA (reference sequence). Between the trimmed V and J ends, which lost 0 bases and 5 bases, there was a span of 22 bases. This CDR3 comprises 17 residues. Here the CDR3 reads CSARDQGGETGLETQYF. DNA of the CDR3: TGCAGTGCTAGAGATCAGGGAGGGGAGACAGGTTTGGAGACCCAGTACTTC.

The chain links TRBV12-3 or TRBV12-4 to TRBJ2-7; 7 nucleotides match TRBD2. There are 18 residues in the CDR3. The ends lost 6 bases at V and 7 bases at J; junction bases unmatched: 24. The DNA of the CDR3 is TGTGCCAGCAGCTTTACTTCTGCTAGGGGTGGAAGCGGGAATGAGCAGTACTTC. Translated: CASSFTSARGGSGNEQYF.

This clonotype was picked up one time. V usage is TRBV20-1 and J usage is TRBJ2-5; TRBD1 aligns across 8 bases. V gave up 6 bases and J gave up 0 bases; unmatched junction bases: 12. CDR1 and CDR2 (germline): DFQATT, SNEGSKA (reference sequence). The CDR3 runs to 16 residues. The chain's CDR3 is CSAEDSGQAYQETQYF. DNA of the CDR3: TGCAGTGCGGAGGATTCGGGACAGGCGTACCAAGAGACCCAGTACTTC.

This clonotype was picked up a small number of times. The chain links TRBV12-3 or TRBV12-4 to TRBJ1-6; D remains unclear. With 8 bases removed from V and 8 bases from J, the gap between germline ends came to 10 bases. The CDR3 consists of 12 residues. This CDR3 is CASRNQYSPLHF. The DNA for the CDR3 is TGTGCCAGCCGCAACCAATATTCACCCCTCCACTTT.

This clonotype was observed a few times. This chain connects TRBV20-1 to TRBJ2-1; 8 bases line up with TRBD2. The V gene's germline CDR1 is DFQATT and CDR2 SNEGSKA (reference sequence). This CDR3 spans 14 amino acids. CDR3 DNA: TGCAGCGCCGAGAGGGGACGGGGGGGCAGTGAGCAGTTCTTC. Translated: CSAERGRGGSEQFF.

The chain employs TRBV5-1 and TRBJ2-5; 7 positions match TRBD2. CDR3 length: 14 amino acids. Unmatched junction bases numbered 5, after V lost 2 bases and J lost 4 bases. Looked up from germline, CDR1 is SGHRS and CDR2 is YFSETQ. The CDR3 nucleotides are TGCGCCAGCAGCTTTTCAAGCGGGGTAGAGACCCAGTACTTC. Translation gives CASSFSSGVETQYF.